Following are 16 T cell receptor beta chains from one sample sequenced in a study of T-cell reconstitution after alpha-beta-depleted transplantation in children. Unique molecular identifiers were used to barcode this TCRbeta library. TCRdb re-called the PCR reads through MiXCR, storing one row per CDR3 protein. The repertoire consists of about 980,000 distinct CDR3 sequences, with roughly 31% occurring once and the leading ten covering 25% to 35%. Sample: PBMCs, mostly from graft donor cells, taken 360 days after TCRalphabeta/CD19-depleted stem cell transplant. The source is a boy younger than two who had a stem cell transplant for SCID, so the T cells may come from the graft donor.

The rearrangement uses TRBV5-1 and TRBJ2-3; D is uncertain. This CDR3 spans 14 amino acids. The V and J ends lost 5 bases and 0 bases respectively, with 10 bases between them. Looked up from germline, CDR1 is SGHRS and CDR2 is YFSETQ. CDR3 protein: CASRSDPSTDTQYF. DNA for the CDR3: TGCGCCAGCAGGTCGGATCCTAGCACAGATACGCAGTATTTT.

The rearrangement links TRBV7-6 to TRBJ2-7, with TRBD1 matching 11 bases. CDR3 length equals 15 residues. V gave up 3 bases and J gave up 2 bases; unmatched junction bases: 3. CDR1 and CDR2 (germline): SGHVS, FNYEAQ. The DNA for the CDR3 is TGTGCCAGCAGCTTTGGGGGACAGGGGGCCTACGAGCAGTACTTC. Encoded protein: CASSFGGQGAYEQYF.

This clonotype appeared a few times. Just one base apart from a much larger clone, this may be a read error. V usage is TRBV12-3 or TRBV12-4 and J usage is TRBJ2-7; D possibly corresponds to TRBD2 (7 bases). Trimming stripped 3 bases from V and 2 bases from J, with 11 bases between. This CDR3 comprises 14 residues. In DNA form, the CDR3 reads TGTGCCAGCAGTTTTCGCGGGGGCCCCTACGAGCAGTACTTC. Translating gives CASSFRGGPYEQYF.

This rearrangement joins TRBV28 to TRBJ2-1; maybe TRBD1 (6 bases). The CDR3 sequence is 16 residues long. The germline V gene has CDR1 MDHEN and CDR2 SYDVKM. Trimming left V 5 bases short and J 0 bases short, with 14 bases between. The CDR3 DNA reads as TGTGCCAGCAGTGACGGGACATCGAGCTCCTACAATGAGCAGTTCTTC. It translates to CASSDGTSSSYNEQFF.

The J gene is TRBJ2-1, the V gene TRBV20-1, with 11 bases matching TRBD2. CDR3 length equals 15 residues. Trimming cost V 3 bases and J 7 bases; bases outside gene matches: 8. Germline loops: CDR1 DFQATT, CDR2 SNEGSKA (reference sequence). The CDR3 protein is CSASSTSGSLNEQFF. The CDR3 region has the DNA TGCAGTGCTAGTTCAACTAGCGGGAGCCTAAATGAGCAGTTCTTC.

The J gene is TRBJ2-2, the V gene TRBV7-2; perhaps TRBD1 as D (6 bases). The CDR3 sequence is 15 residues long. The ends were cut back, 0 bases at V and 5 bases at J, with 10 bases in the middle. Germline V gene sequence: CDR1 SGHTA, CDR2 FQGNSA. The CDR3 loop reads CASSLAGTTTGELFF. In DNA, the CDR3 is TGTGCCAGCAGCTTAGCCGGGACAACGACCGGGGAGCTGTTTTTT. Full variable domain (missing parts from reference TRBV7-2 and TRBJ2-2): GAGVSQSPSNKVTEKGKDVELRCDPISGHTALYWYRQSLGQGLEFLIYFQGNSAPDKSGLPSDRFSAERTGGSVSTLTIQRTQQEDSAVYLCASSLAGTTTGELFFGEGSRLTVL.

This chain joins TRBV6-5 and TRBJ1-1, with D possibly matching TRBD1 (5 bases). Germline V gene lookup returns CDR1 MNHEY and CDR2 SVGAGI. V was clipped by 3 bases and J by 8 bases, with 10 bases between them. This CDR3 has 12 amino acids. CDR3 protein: CASSYADSEAFF. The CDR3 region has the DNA TGTGCCAGCAGTTATGCCGACAGCGAAGCTTTCTTT.

The DNA of the CDR3 is TGTGCCAGCAGCGTTGACTTGAGTCAGCCCCAGCATTTT. Translation: CASSVDLSQPQHF. V gene TRBV9 combines with J gene TRBJ1-5, with no clear D. Per germline, CDR1 SGDLS and CDR2 YYNGEE. The CDR3 has 13 amino acids. V lost 2 bases and J 6 bases, leaving 9 bases between the germline ends.

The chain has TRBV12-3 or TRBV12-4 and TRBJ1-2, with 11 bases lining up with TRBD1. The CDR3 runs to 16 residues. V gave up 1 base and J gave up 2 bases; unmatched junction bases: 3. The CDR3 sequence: CASSLGDRGKNYGYTF. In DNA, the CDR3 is TGTGCCAGCAGTTTAGGGGACAGGGGGAAAAACTATGGCTACACCTTC.

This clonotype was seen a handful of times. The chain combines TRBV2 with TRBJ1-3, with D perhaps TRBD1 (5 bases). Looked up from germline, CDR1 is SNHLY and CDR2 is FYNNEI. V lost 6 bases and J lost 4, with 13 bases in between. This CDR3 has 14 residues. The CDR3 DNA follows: TGTGCCAGCAGCTCGACCAACAGGGGAAACACCATATATTTT. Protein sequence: CASSSTNRGNTIYF.

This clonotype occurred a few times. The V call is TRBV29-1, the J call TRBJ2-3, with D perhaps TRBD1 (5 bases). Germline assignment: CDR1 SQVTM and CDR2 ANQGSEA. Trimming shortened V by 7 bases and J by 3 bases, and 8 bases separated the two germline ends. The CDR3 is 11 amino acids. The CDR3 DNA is TGCAGCGGCCAGGGAACAGATACGCAGTATTTT. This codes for CSGQGTDTQYF.

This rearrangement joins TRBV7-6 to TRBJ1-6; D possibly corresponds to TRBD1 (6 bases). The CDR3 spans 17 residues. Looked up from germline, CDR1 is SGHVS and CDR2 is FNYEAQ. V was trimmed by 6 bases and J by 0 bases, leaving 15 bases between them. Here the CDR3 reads CASSLDRPSSYNSPLHF. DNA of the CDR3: TGTGCCAGCAGTCTAGACAGGCCGAGCTCCTATAATTCACCCCTCCACTTT.

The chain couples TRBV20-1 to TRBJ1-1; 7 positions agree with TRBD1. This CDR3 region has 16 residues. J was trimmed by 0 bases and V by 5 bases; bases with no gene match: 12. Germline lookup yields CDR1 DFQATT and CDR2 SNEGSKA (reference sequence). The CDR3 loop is CSALKGTANMNTEAFF. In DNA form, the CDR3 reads TGCAGTGCTTTAAAGGGGACAGCGAACATGAACACTGAAGCTTTCTTT.

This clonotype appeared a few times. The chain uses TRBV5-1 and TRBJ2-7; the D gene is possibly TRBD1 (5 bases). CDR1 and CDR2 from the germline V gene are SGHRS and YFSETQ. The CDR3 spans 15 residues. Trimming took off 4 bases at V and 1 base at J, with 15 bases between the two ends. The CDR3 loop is CASSDDRRLSYEQYF. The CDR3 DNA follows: TGCGCCAGCAGCGATGACAGAAGGTTATCCTACGAGCAGTACTTC.

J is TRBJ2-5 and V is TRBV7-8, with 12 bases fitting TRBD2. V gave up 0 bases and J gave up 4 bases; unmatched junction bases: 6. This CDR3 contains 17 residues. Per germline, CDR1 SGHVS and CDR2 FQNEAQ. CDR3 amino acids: CASSLALAGGPRETQYF. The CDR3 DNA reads TGTGCCAGCAGCTTAGCGCTAGCGGGGGGGCCCCGAGAGACCCAGTACTTC.

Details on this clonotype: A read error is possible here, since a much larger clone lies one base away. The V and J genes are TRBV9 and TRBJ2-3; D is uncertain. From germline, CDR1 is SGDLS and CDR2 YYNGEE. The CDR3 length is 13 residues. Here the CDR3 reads CSSSIRRADTQYF. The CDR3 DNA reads TGTTCCAGCAGCATTAGACGAGCAGATACGCAGTATTTT.